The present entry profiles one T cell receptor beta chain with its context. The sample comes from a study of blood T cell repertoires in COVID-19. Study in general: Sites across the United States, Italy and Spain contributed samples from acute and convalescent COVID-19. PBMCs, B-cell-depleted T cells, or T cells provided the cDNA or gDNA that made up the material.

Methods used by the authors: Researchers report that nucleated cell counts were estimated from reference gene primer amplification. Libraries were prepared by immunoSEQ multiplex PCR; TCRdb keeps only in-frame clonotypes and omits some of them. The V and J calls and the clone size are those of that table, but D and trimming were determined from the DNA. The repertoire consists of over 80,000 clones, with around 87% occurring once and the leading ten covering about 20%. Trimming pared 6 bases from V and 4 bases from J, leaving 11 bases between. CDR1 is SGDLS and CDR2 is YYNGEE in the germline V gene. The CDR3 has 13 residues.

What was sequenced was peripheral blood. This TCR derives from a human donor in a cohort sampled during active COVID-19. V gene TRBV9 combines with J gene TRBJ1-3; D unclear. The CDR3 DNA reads TGTGCCAGCACCCCCGCCCGGGGAAACACCATATATTTT. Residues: CASTPARGNTIYF.